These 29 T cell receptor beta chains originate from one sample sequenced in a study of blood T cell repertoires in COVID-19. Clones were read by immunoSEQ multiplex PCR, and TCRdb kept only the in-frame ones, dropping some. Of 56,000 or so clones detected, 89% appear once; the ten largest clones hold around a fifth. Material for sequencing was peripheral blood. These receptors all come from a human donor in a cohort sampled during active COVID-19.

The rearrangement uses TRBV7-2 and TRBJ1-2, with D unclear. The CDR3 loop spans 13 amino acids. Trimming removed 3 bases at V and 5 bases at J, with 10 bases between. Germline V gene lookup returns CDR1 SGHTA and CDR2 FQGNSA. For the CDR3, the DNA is TGTGCCAGCAGCTTTGGCAGATCATATGGCTACACCTTC. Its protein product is CASSFGRSYGYTF.

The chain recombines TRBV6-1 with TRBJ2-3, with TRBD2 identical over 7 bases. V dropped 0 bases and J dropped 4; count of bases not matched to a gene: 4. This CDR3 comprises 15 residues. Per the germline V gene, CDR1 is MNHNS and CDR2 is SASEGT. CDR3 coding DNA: TGTGCCAGCAGTGAAGCGGGGAGGGAGTCAGATACGCAGTATTTT. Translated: CASSEAGRESDTQYF.

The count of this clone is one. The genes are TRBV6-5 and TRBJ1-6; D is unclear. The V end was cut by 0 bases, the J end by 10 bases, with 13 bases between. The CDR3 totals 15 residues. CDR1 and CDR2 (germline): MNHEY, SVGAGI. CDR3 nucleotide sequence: TGTGCCAGCAGTTACTCTTTGCTCTCGGGGTCACCCCTCCACTTT. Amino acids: CASSYSLLSGSPLHF.

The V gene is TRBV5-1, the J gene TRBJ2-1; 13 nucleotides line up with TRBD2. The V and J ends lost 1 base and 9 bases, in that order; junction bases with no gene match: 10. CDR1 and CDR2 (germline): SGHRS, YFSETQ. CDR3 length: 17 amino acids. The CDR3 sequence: CASSLTGLAGTGSEQFF. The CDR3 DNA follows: TGCGCCAGCAGCTTGACGGGACTAGCGGGAACAGGTAGTGAGCAGTTCTTC.

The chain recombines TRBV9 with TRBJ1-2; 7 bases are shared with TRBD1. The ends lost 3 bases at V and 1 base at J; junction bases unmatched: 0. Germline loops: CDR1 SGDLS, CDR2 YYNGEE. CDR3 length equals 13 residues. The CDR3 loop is CASSAGGNYGYTF. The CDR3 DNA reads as TGTGCCAGCAGCGCAGGGGGTAACTATGGCTACACCTTC.

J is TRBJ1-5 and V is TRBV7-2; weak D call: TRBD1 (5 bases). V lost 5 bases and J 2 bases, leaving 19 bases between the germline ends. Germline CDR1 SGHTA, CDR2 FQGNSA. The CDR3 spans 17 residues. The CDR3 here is CASSQGRGRGGNQPQHF. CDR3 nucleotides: TGTGCCAGCAGCCAAGGGAGGGGAAGGGGAGGCAATCAGCCCCAGCATTTT.

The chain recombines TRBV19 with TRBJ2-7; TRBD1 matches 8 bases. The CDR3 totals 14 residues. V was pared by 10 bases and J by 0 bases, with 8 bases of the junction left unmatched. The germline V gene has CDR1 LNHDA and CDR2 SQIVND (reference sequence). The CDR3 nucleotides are TGTGCCACTAAATCCGGGACAGGCTCCTACGAGCAGTACTTC. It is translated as CATKSGTGSYEQYF.

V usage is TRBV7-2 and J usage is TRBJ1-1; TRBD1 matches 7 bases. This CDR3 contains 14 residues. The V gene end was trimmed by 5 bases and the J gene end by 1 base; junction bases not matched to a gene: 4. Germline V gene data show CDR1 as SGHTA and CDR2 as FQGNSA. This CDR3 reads CASSPTGRNTEAFF. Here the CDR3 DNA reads TGTGCCAGCAGCCCGACAGGGCGGAACACTGAAGCTTTCTTT.

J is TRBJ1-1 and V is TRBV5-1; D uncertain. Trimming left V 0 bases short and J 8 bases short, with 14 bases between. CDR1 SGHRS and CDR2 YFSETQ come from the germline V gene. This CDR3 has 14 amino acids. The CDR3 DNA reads TGCGCCAGCAGCTTGGGGACGGGGTTGTTCGAAGCTTTCTTT. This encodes CASSLGTGLFEAFF.

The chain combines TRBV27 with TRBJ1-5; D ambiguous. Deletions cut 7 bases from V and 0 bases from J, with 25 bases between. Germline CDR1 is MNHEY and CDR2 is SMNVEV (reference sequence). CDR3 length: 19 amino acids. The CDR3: CASTLRGLYPPYSNQPQHF. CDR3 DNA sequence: TGTGCCAGCACCCTCCGAGGCCTCTACCCCCCGTATAGCAATCAGCCCCAGCATTTT.

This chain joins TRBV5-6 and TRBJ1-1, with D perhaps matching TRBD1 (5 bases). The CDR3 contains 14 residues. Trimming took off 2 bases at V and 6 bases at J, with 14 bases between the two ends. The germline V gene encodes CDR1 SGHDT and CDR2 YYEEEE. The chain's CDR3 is CASSLRAGDAEAFF. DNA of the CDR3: TGTGCCAGCAGCTTAAGGGCGGGGGATGCTGAAGCTTTCTTT.

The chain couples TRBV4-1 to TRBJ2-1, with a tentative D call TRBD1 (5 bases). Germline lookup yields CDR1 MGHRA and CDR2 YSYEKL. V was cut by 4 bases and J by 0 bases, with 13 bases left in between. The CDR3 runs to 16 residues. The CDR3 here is CASSPLPDNSYNEQFF. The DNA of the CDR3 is TGCGCCAGCAGCCCCCTACCGGACAACTCCTACAATGAGCAGTTCTTC.

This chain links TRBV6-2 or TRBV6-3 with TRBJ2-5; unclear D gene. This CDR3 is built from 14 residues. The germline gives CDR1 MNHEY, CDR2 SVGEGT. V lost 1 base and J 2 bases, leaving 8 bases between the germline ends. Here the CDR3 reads CASSYWAGQETQYF. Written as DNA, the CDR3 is TGTGCCAGCAGTTACTGGGCAGGTCAAGAGACCCAGTACTTC.

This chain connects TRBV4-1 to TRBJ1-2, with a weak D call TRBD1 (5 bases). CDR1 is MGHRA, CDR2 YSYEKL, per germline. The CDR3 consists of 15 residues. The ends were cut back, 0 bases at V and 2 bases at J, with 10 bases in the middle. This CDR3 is CASSQDAQVNYGYTF. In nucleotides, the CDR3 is TGCGCCAGCAGCCAAGATGCACAGGTGAACTATGGCTACACCTTC.

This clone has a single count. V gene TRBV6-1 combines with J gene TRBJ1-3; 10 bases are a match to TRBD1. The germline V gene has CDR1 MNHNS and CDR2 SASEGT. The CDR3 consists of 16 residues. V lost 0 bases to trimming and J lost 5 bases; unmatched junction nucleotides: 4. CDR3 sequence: CASSEALGQGRNTIYF. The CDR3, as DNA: TGTGCCAGCAGTGAAGCCCTGGGACAGGGGAGAAACACCATATATTTT.

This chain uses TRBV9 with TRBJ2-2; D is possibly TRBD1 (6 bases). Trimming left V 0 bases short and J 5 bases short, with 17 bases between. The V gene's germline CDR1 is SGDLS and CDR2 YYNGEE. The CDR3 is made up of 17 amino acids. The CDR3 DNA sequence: TGTGCCAGCAGCGTAGGGGTTACAGGGATTCTGACCGGGGAGCTGTTTTTT. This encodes CASSVGVTGILTGELFF.

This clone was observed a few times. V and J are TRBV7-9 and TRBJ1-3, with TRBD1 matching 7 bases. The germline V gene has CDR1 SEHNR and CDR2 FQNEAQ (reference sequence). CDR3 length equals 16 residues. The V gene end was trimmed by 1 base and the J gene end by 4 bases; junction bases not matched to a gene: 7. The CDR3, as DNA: TGTGCCAGCAGCTTAGATGCCCCAGGGGGAGGAAACACCATATATTTT. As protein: CASSLDAPGGGNTIYF.

The CDR3 is CASSPPARGTDTQYF. The CDR3 nucleotides read TGTGCCAGCTCACCACCGGCACGGGGCACAGATACGCAGTATTTT. This rearrangement joins TRBV18 to TRBJ2-3; D is undetermined. V was cut by 0 bases and J by 1 base, with 8 bases left in between. CDR1 KGHSH and CDR2 LQKENI come from the germline V gene. The CDR3 extends over 15 amino acids.

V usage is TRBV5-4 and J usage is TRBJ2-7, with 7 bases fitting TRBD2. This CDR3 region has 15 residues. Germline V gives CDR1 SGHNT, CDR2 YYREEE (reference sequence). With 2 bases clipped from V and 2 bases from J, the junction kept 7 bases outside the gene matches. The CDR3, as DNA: TGTGCCAGCAGCTTTGGGGGGGTGACGACCTACGAGCAGTACTTC. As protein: CASSFGGVTTYEQYF.

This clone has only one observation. Here the CDR3 DNA reads TGTGCCAGCAGCGTAGCGGCGGGGGGGCGGCATGAGCAGTTCTTC. Its translation is CASSVAAGGRHEQFF. The rearrangement joins TRBV9 to TRBJ2-1, with 9 bases identical to TRBD2. CDR1 SGDLS and CDR2 YYNGEE come from the germline V gene. The CDR3 is made up of 15 amino acids. Germline trimming cut 0 bases from V and 8 bases from J; bases unmatched to any gene: 6. Filled out from reference TRBV9 and TRBJ2-1, the complete variable domain reads DSGVTQTPKHLITATGQRVTLRCSPRSGDLSVYWYQQSLDQGLQFLIQYYNGEERAKGNILERFSAQQFPDLHSELNLSSLELGDSALYFCASSVAAGGRHEQFFGPGTRLTVL.

The CDR3 sequence: CASSLNHPGGEQFF. The CDR3 nucleotides read TGTGCCAGCAGCTTAAACCACCCGGGGGGGGAGCAGTTCTTC. The chain carries TRBV7-3 and TRBJ2-1, with TRBD2 identical over 8 bases. This CDR3 contains 14 residues. Germline loops: CDR1 SGHTA, CDR2 FQGTGA. V lost 1 base and J lost 10; bases outside the gene matches: 6.

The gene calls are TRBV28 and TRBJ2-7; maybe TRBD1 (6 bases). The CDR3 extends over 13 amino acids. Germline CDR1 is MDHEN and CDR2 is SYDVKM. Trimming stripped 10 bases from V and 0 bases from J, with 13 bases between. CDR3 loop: CATQRTDSYEQYF. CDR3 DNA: TGTGCCACACAACGGACAGACTCCTACGAGCAGTACTTC.

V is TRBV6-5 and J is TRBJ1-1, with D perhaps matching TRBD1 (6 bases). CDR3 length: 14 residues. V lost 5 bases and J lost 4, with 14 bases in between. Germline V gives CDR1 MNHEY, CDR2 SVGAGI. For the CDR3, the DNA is TGTGCCAGCAGTAACAGGGAGAGGAGCACTGAAGCTTTCTTT. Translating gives CASSNRERSTEAFF.

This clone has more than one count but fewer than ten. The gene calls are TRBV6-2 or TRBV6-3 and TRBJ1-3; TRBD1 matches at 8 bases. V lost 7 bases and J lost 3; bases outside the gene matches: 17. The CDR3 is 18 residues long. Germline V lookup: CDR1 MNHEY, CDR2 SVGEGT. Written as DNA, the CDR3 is TGTGCCAGCACCCCCCCCGGGACAGGTATTCTTAGTGGAAACACCATATATTTT. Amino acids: CASTPPGTGILSGNTIYF.

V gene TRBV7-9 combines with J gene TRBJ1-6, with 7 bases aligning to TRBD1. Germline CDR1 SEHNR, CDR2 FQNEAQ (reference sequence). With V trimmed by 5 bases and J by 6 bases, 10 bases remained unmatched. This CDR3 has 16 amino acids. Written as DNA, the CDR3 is TGTGCCAGCAGCCCTCGGGACAGATCTTCTAATTCACCCCTCCACTTT. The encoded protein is CASSPRDRSSNSPLHF.

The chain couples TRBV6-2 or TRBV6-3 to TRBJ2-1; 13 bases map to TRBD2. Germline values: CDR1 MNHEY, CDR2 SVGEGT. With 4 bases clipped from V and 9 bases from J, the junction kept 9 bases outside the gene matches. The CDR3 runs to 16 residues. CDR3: CASSSLLAGGPREQFF. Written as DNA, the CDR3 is TGTGCCAGCAGTTCCCTACTAGCGGGGGGGCCACGTGAGCAGTTCTTC.

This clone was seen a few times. The CDR3, as DNA: TGTGCCAGCAGTGAAGGGAACAGGGTAGTAGAGACCCAGTACTTC. It is translated as CASSEGNRVVETQYF. This chain joins TRBV2 and TRBJ2-5, with D maybe TRBD1 (6 bases). This CDR3 contains 15 residues. The V gene lost 1 base and the J gene lost 4 bases, with 13 bases spanning the gap. The germline gives CDR1 SNHLY, CDR2 FYNNEI.

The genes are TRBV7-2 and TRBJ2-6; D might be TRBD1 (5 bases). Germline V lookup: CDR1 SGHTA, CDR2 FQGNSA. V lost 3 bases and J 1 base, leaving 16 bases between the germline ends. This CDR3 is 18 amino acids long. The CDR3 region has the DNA TGTGCCAGCAGCTTGACAGCAAGCCCCGGATCTGGGGCCAACGTCCTGACTTTC. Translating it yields CASSLTASPGSGANVLTF.

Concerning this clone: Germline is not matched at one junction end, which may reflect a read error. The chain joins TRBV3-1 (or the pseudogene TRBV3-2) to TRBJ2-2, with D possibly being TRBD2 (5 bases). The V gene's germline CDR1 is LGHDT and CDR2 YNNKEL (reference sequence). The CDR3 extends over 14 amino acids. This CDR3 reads CASSLKTRHRGAVF. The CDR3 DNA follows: TGTGCCAGCAGCCTTAAGACGAGACACCGGGGAGCTGTTTTT.